This T cell receptor (beta chain) was documented in a study of T cells in localized non-small cell lung cancer. A word on this clone: Its antigen is still unknown.

Study-level points and caveats: Density of T cells in blood, when higher, went with longer overall survival. Clonality peaked in uninvolved adjacent lung rather than tumor. Out of the top 100 tumor clones, a median roughly 52 were seen in adjacent lung.

Produced via immunoSEQ multiplex PCR; TCRdb's table is partial and in-frame only. The sample includes 25,000 to 35,000 clones, 70% to 90% seen only once; the top ten take 3.5% to 5%. Germline values: CDR1 MRHNA, CDR2 SNTAGT. Unmatched junction bases numbered 1, after V lost 3 bases and J lost 0 bases. The CDR3 totals 15 residues. The sequence came from a woman aged 35 to 69 with stage III lung adenocarcinoma. J is TRBJ2-1 and V is TRBV6-4, with 8 bases matching TRBD2. This sample comprised peripheral blood mononuclear cells, obtained before any cancer treatment. CDR3 sequence reads: CASSESGGSYNEQFF. CDR3 DNA sequence: TGTGCCAGCAGTGAGAGCGGGGGCTCCTACAATGAGCAGTTCTTC.